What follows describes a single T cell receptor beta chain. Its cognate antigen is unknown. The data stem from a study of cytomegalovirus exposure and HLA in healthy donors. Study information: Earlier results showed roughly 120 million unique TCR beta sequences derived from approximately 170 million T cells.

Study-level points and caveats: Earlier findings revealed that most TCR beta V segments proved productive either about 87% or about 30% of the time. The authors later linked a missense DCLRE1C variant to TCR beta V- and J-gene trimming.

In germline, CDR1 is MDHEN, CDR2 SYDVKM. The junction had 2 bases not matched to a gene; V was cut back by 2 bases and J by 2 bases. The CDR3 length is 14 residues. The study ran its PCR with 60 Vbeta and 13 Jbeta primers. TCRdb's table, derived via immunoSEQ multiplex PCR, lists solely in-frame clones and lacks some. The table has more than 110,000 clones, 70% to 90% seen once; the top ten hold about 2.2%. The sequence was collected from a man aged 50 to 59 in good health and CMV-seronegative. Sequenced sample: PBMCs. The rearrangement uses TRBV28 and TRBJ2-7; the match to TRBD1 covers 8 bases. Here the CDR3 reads CASSLVQGAYEQYF. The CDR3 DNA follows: TGTGCCAGCAGTTTAGTACAGGGGGCCTACGAGCAGTACTTC.